The clone carrying this TCR beta chain was counted only a few times. What it binds is unknown. This record comes from a study of blood T cells in healthy people across ages. Study-level points and caveats: Estimates of diversity drawn from one million T cells were considered underestimates.

For the second PCR, which ran for roughly 6 to 11 cycles, a sample-barcoded 5' primer and a J-beta primer mix were used. One entry per CDR3 protein, called by TCRdb with MiXCR from the 5' RACE reads. The sample contains 1.2 million to 1.5 million distinct CDR3 sequences, approximately 40% of which appear only once. The receptor's source is a woman between 18 and 30 years old in good health. Sequences were obtained from blood.

The CDR3 bases are TGTGCCAGCAGGGGATCTGGACAGGGGAGGGGAGATACGCAGTATTTT. Translating it yields CASRGSGQGRGDTQYF. This chain joins TRBV21-1 and TRBJ2-3; TRBD1, the D gene given by the table, was not confirmed from the DNA. TRBV21-1 corresponds to a pseudogene. The CDR3 has 16 amino acids.